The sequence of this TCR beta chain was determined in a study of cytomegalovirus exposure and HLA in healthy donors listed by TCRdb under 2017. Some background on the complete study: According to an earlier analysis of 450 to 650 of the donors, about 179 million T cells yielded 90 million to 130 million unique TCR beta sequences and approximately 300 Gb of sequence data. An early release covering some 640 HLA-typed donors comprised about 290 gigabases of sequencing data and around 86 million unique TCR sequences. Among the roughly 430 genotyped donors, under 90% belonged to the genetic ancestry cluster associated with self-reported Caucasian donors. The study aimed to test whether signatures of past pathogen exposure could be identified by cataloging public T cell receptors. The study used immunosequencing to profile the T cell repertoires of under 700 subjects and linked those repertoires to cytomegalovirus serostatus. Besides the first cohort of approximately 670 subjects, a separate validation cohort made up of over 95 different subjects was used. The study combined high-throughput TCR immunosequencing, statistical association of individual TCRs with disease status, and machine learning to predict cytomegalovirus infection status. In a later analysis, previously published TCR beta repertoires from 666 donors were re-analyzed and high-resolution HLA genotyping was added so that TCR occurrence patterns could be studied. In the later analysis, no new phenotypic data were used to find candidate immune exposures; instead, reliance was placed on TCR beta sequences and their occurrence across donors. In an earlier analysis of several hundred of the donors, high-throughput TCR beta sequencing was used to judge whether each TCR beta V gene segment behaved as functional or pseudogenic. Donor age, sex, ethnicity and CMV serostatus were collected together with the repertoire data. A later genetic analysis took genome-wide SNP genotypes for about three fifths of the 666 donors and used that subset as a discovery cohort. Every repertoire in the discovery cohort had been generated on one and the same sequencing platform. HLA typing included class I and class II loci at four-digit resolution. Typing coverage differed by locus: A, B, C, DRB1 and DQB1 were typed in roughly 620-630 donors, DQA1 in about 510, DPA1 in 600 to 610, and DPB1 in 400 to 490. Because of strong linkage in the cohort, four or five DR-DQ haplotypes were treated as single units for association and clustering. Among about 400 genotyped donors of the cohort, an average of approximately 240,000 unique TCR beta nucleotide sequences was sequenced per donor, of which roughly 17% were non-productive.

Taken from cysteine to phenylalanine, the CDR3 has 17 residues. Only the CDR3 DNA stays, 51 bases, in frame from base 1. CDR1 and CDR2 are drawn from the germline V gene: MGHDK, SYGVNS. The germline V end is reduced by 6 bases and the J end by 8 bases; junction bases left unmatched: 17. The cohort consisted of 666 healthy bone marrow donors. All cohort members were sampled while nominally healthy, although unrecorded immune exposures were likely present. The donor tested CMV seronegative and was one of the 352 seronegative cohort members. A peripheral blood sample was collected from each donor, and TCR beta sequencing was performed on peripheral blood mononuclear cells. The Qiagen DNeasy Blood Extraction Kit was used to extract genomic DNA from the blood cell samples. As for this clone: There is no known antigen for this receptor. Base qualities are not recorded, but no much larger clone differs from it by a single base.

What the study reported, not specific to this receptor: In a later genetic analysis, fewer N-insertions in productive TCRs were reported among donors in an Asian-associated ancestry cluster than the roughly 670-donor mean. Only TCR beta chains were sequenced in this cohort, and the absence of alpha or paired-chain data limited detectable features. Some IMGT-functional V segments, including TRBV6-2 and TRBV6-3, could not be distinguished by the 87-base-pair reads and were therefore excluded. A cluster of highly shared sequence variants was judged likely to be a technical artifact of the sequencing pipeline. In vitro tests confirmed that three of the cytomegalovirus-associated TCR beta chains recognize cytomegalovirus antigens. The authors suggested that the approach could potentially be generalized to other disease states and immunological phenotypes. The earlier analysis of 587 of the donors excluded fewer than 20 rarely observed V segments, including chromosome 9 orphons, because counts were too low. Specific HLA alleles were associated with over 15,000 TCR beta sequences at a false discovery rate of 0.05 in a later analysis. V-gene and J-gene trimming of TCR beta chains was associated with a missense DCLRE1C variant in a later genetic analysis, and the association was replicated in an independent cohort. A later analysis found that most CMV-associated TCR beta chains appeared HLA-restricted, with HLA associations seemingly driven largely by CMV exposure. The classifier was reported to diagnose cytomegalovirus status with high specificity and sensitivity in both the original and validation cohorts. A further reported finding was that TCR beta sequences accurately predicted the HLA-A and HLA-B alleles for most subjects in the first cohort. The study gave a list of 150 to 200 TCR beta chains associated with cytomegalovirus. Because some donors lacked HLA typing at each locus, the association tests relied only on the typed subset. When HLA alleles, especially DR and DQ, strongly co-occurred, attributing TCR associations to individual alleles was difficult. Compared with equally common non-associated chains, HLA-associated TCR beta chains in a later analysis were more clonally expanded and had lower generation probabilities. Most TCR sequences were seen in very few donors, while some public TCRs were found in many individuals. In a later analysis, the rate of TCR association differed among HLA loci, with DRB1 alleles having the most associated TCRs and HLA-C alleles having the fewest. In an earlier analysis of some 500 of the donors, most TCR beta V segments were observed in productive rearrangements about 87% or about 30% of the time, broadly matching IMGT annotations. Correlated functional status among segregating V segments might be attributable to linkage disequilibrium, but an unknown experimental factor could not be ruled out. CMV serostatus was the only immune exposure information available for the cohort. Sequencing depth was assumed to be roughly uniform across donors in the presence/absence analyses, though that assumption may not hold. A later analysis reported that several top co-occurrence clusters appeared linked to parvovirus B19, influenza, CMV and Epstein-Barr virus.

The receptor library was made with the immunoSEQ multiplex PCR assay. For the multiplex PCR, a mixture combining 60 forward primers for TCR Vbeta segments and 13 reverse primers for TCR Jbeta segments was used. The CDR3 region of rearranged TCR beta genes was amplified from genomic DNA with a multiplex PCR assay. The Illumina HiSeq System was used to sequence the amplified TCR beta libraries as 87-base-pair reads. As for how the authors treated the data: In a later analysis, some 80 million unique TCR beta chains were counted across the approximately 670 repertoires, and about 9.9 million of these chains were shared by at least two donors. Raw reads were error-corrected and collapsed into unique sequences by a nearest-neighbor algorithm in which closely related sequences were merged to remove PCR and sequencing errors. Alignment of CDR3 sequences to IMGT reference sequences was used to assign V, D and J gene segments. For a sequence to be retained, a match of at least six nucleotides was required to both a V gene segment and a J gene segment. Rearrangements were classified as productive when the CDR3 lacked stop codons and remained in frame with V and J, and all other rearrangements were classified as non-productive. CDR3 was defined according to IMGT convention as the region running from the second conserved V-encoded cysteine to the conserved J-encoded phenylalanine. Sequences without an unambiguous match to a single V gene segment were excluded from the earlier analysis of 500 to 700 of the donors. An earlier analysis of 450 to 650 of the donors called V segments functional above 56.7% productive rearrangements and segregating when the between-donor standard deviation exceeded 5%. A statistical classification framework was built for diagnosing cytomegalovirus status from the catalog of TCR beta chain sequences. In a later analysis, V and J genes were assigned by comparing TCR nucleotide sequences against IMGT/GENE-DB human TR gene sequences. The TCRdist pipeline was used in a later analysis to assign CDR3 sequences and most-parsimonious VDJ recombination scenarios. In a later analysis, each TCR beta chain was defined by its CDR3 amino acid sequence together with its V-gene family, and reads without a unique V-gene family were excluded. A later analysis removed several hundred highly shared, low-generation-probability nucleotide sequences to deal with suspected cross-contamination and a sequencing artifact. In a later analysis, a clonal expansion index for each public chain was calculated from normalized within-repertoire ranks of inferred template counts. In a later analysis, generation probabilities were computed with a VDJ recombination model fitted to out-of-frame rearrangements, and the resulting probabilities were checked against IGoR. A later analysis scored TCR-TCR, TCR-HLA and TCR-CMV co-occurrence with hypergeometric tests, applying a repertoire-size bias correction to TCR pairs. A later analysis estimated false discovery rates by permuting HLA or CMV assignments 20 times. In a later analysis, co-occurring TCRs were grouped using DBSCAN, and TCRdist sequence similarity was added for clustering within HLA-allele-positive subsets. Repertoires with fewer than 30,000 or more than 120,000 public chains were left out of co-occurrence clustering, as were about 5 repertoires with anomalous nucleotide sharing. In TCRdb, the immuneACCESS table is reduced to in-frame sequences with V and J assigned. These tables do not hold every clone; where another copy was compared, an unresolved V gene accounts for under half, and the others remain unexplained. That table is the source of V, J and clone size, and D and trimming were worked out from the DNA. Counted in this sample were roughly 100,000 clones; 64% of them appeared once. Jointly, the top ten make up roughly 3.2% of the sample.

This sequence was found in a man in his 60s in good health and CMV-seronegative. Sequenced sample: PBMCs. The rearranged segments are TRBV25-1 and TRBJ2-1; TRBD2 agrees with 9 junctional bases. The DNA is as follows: TGTGCCAGCAGAGCATCGGGCGGGAGGGCCGAATTGGATGAGCAGTTCTTC. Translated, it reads CASRASGGRAELDEQFF.